A single sample gave rise to the 18 T cell receptor beta chains below, sequenced in a study of blood T cell repertoires in COVID-19. Sequencing was performed with immunoSEQ multiplex PCR; in TCRdb, only in-frame clones are kept and a portion is missing. The table lists more than 300,000 clones, roughly four fifths of them singletons. Specimen: PBMCs or T cells enriched from blood (not recorded which). These receptor sequences come from a woman between 50 and 59 years old who had recovered from COVID-19.

V and J are TRBV2 and TRBJ2-1; TRBD2 matches at 10 bases. The germline gives CDR1 SNHLY, CDR2 FYNNEI. The CDR3 contains 13 residues. V trimming: 8 bases; J trimming: 12 bases; junction bases outside the gene matches: 10. The CDR3: CASGAGGILGQFF. CDR3 coding DNA: TGTGCCAGCGGAGCGGGAGGGATACTCGGGCAGTTCTTC.

This chain uses TRBV6-1 with TRBJ1-2; D may be TRBD1 (5 bases). The CDR3 length is 13 residues. Germline V gene lookup returns CDR1 MNHNS and CDR2 SASEGT. Trimming shortened V by 2 bases and J by 4 bases, and 8 bases separated the two germline ends. CDR3 protein: CASSEQGFYGYTF. DNA for the CDR3: TGTGCCAGCAGTGAACAGGGATTCTATGGCTACACCTTC.

The chain carries TRBV6-2 or TRBV6-3 and TRBJ2-5, with D perhaps matching TRBD2 (5 bases). Germline CDR1 MNHEY, CDR2 SVGEGT. The V end lost 5 bases, the J end lost 5 bases, and 12 bases lay between the germline ends. The length of the CDR3 is 13 residues. In DNA, the CDR3 is TGTGCCAGCAGTGCCACTAGGGTGGAGACCCAGTACTTC. Translation: CASSATRVETQYF.

J is TRBJ1-2 and V is TRBV7-9; 8 bases match TRBD1. Per germline, CDR1 SEHNR and CDR2 FQNEAQ (reference sequence). The CDR3 consists of 14 residues. Germline trimming cut 5 bases from V and 7 bases from J; bases unmatched to any gene: 9. The CDR3 region has the DNA TGTGCCAGCAGCATCCAAGACAGGGGACGTGGCTACACCTTC. This encodes CASSIQDRGRGYTF.

The rearrangement uses TRBV5-5 and TRBJ2-7; 7 nucleotides align to TRBD1. Germline V gives CDR1 SGHKS, CDR2 YYEKEE (reference sequence). The CDR3 is 16 amino acids. After removal of 4 bases from V and 0 bases from J, the junction contained 10 bases not matched to a gene. The CDR3 nucleotides read TGTGCCAGCAGCACCGCTCCGACAGGGAGCTCCTACGAGCAGTACTTC. It specifies CASSTAPTGSSYEQYF.

This sequence joins TRBV18 and TRBJ1-1, with TRBD1 matching 9 bases. The CDR3 contains 14 residues. Germline V CDR1 and CDR2: KGHSH, LQKENI. Trimming cost V 5 bases and J 10 bases; bases outside gene matches: 11. The CDR3 region has the DNA TGTGCCAGCTCATCAGGACAGGGGATAGGGGGAGCTTTCTTT. Encoded protein: CASSSGQGIGGAFF.

The rearrangement joins TRBV7-2 to TRBJ2-2; a weak D match, TRBD2 (6 bases). V gave up 3 bases and J gave up 4 bases, with 15 bases separating them. CDR1 SGHTA and CDR2 FQGNSA come from the germline V gene. CDR3 size: 16 residues. Here the CDR3 DNA reads TGTGCCAGCAGCTTCGCGAGCGGGTCGGGCACCGGGGAGCTGTTTTTT. Amino acid sequence: CASSFASGSGTGELFF.

This chain connects TRBV11-3 to TRBJ2-5, with no clear D. CDR1 and CDR2 (germline): SGHNT, YENEEA. Deletions cut 6 bases from V and 5 bases from J, with 10 bases between. The CDR3 has 12 amino acids. The CDR3 coding sequence is TGTGCCAGCAGTTCCGTCCGGGAGACCCAGTACTTC. The encoded protein is CASSSVRETQYF.

This clone was counted only a few times. This chain links TRBV27 with TRBJ1-1, with 8 bases matching TRBD1. Per germline, CDR1 MNHEY and CDR2 SMNVEV (reference sequence). CDR3 length: 15 amino acids. The junction had 12 bases not matched to a gene; V was cut back by 9 bases and J by 3 bases. The CDR3 nucleotides are TGTGCCAGTACCCCTTTGACAGGGGTTTACACTGAAGCTTTCTTT. It codes for CASTPLTGVYTEAFF.

The chain recombines TRBV18 with TRBJ2-7; tentatively, D is TRBD2 (5 bases). Germline CDR1 reads KGHSH; CDR2 reads LQKENI. The CDR3 extends over 18 amino acids. Trimming cost V 1 base and J 0 bases, with 19 bases left between them. The CDR3, as DNA: TGTGCCAGCTCACCACTTATATCTCCCAGCGGCAGCTCCTACGAGCAGTACTTC. The encoded protein is CASSPLISPSGSSYEQYF. Variable domain in full (rest from reference TRBV18 and TRBJ2-7): NAGVMQNPRHLVRRRGQEARLRCSPMKGHSHVYWYRQLPEEGLKFMVYLQKENIIDESGMPKERFSAEFPKEGPSILRIQQVVRGDSAAYFCASSPLISPSGSSYEQYFGPGTRLTVT.

The gene calls are TRBV18 and TRBJ1-4; 7 bases map to TRBD1. The CDR3 is 16 residues long. V shed 4 bases and J 7 bases; nucleotides not matched to a gene: 12. Per germline, CDR1 KGHSH and CDR2 LQKENI. CDR3 nucleotides: TGTGCCAGCTCACGAAACCCAGGGGGACAAGGTGAAAAACTGTTTTTT. Protein product: CASSRNPGGQGEKLFF.

The chain links TRBV29-1 to TRBJ2-5; 9 bases are shared with TRBD1. This CDR3 region has 15 residues. Germline V gene data show CDR1 as SQVTM and CDR2 as ANQGSEA. V trimming: 5 bases; J trimming: 5 bases; junction bases outside the gene matches: 12. The CDR3 region has the DNA TGCAGCGTTACCCCCACAGGGGGCGCAAGGGAGACCCAGTACTTC. Residues: CSVTPTGGARETQYF.

CDR3: CASSHRRGPNNEQFF. The CDR3 region has the DNA TGTGCCAGCAGCCATCGGCGGGGGCCGAACAATGAGCAGTTCTTC. The chain recombines TRBV7-8 with TRBJ2-1; possible D gene TRBD2, 7 bases. The CDR3 contains 15 residues. CDR1 is SGHVS and CDR2 is FQNEAQ in the germline V gene. The V gene lost 5 bases and the J gene lost 5 bases, with 16 bases spanning the gap.

The chain combines TRBV6-1 with TRBJ1-2; D might be TRBD1 (5 bases). Trimming removed 0 bases at V and 8 bases at J, with 13 bases between. Germline loops: CDR1 MNHNS, CDR2 SASEGT. This CDR3 region has 14 residues. The CDR3: CASSEASGSEGYTF. The DNA of the CDR3 is TGTGCCAGCAGTGAAGCATCAGGGTCGGAAGGCTACACCTTC.

J is TRBJ1-6 and V is TRBV5-8, with D unclear. CDR3 size: 18 residues. Germline V gives CDR1 SGHTS, CDR2 YDEGEE. The V and J ends lost 4 bases and 8 bases respectively, with 25 bases between them. This CDR3 is CASSRGGSIGSRDSPLHF. CDR3 DNA sequence: TGTGCCAGCAGCCGCGGCGGATCCATAGGGTCGAGGGATTCACCCCTCCACTTT.

The chain employs TRBV19 and TRBJ2-1; TRBD1 might be the D (6 bases). This CDR3 contains 15 residues. The germline CDR1 and CDR2 sequences are LNHDA and SQIVND (reference sequence). The germline V and J ends were trimmed by 7 bases and 4 bases, with 17 bases remaining between them. CDR3 nucleotide sequence: TGTGCCAGTATTGGAGGTGGACAGCGTTACAATGAGCAGTTCTTC. It codes for CASIGGGQRYNEQFF.

V gene TRBV4-1 combines with J gene TRBJ1-5; 9 positions agree with TRBD1. The CDR3 extends over 16 amino acids. Germline lookup yields CDR1 MGHRA and CDR2 YSYEKL. With 2 bases clipped from V and 1 base from J, the junction kept 3 bases outside the gene matches. The CDR3, as DNA: TGCGCCAGCAGCCAACCCGGACAGGGGAGCAATCAGCCCCAGCATTTT. It yields the protein CASSQPGQGSNQPQHF.

The chain couples TRBV6-5 to TRBJ2-5; 9 bases fit TRBD1. Germline V CDR1 and CDR2: MNHEY, SVGAGI. This CDR3 is built from 16 residues. The trim removed 2 bases at V and 1 base at J, leaving 5 bases unmatched. CDR3 coding DNA: TGTGCCAGCAGTTACGGGACAGGGTTTACCCAAGAGACCCAGTACTTC. As protein: CASSYGTGFTQETQYF.